Each of the 21 T cell receptor beta chains below was sequenced from the same sample in a study of PD-1 blockade in classical Hodgkin lymphoma. Every patient had relapsed following autologous stem cell transplantation, and cohorts differed in brentuximab vedotin exposure. Some clones are missing from TCRdb's copy, which holds only in-frame ones; the method was immunoSEQ multiplex PCR. The table shows 40,000 or so clones, with roughly four fifths occurring only once. This specimen consisted of peripheral blood mononuclear cells (PBMCs), obtained at baseline. These receptor sequences come from a human donor with classical Hodgkin lymphoma.

The chain couples TRBV6-5 to TRBJ2-3; a weak D match, TRBD1 (6 bases). The CDR3 is 14 amino acids. V was shortened by 5 bases and J by 7 bases, with 16 bases between the two germline ends. Per the germline V gene, CDR1 is MNHEY and CDR2 is SVGAGI. The CDR3 sequence: CASSLPDSSYTQYF. In DNA, the CDR3 is TGTGCCAGCAGTCTCCCGGACAGTTCTTATACGCAGTATTTT.

This clone was seen a few times. V usage is TRBV5-1 and J usage is TRBJ2-3, with 7 bases aligning to TRBD1. The CDR3 sequence is 14 residues long. CDR1 and CDR2 (germline): SGHRS, YFSETQ. V gave up 0 bases and J gave up 5 bases; unmatched junction bases: 3. CDR3 sequence (DNA): TGCGCCAGCAGCTTGGAGCCAGGGGGAGATACGCAGTATTTT. The encoded protein is CASSLEPGGDTQYF. Full variable domain (remainder filled in from reference TRBV5-1 and TRBJ2-3): KAGVTQTPRYLIKTRGQQVTLSCSPISGHRSVSWYQQTPGQGLQFLFEYFSETQRNKGNFPGRFSGRQFSNSRSEMNVSTLELGDSALYLCASSLEPGGDTQYFGPGTRLTVL.

In nucleotides, the CDR3 is TGTGCCAGCAGCTTCGGGTTATCCCCCTACGAGCAGTACTTC. Translated: CASSFGLSPYEQYF. The chain combines TRBV7-2 with TRBJ2-7, with D unresolved. Trimming pared 3 bases from V and 2 bases from J, leaving 11 bases between. Germline V CDR1 and CDR2: SGHTA, FQGNSA. This CDR3 spans 14 amino acids. Full variable domain (remainder filled in from reference TRBV7-2 and TRBJ2-7): GAGVSQSPSNKVTEKGKDVELRCDPISGHTALYWYRQSLGQGLEFLIYFQGNSAPDKSGLPSDRFSAERTGGSVSTLTIQRTQQEDSAVYLCASSFGLSPYEQYFGPGTRLTVT.

The chain uses TRBV14 and TRBJ1-1; the match to TRBD1 covers 12 bases. Germline-derived CDR1 and CDR2 are SGHDN and FVKESK. The trim removed 1 base at V and 5 bases at J, leaving 11 bases unmatched. CDR3 length: 18 amino acids. The CDR3 DNA reads TGTGCCAGCAGCCAAGGGCAAGGGACAGGGGGCTTGTGGACTGAAGCTTTCTTT. Translation: CASSQGQGTGGLWTEAFF.

V usage is TRBV30 and J usage is TRBJ1-2; D unresolved. The CDR3 is 13 residues long. V gave up 4 bases and J gave up 7 bases, with 16 bases separating them. Germline V gene data show CDR1 as GTSNPN and CDR2 as SVGIG (reference sequence). The CDR3 coding sequence is TGTGCCTGGAATGGGTATGGGGAGAGTGGCTACACCTTC. Translating gives CAWNGYGESGYTF.

The genes are TRBV2 and TRBJ2-5; tentative D call: TRBD1 (6 bases). CDR3 length: 14 residues. The V gene lost 5 bases and the J gene lost 2 bases, with 12 bases spanning the gap. From germline, CDR1 is SNHLY and CDR2 FYNNEI. CDR3 nucleotides: TGTGCCAGCAGTTCCGGGACAATGCAAGAGACCCAGTACTTC. This sequence encodes CASSSGTMQETQYF.

As regards this clone: Relative to the germline gene, one junction end is altered; a read error may explain this. The chain carries TRBV29-1 and TRBJ1-2, with no clear D. The CDR3 contains 12 residues. Germline values: CDR1 SQVTM, CDR2 ANQGSEA. CDR3 protein: CSVSRSIDGNTF. The CDR3 DNA reads as TGCAGCGTTTCCCGGTCAATCGATGGCAACACCTTC.

The CDR3 loop is CASSWTGHNQPQHF. CDR3 bases: TGTGCCAGCAGTTGGACAGGGCACAATCAGCCCCAGCATTTT. The V gene is TRBV28, the J gene TRBJ1-5; 8 nucleotides align to TRBD1. This CDR3 comprises 14 residues. Unmatched junction bases numbered 2, after V lost 4 bases and J lost 3 bases. Germline assignment: CDR1 MDHEN and CDR2 SYDVKM.

To note about this clone: One junction end disagrees with the germline gene, perhaps due to a read error. The chain is built from TRBV6-5 and TRBJ1-2; tentative D call: TRBD1 (5 bases). The germline gives CDR1 MNHEY, CDR2 SVGAGI. The CDR3 spans 12 residues. CDR3 DNA sequence: TGTGCCAGCAGTGAATATACATCAGGGCAAGACTTC. As protein: CASSEYTSGQDF.

This clone was seen more than once but under ten times. The chain links TRBV28 to TRBJ2-2; 8 nucleotides match TRBD2. Germline values: CDR1 MDHEN, CDR2 SYDVKM. This CDR3 has 14 residues. Trimming removed 10 bases from V and 8 bases from J; junction bases left unmatched: 12. The CDR3 coding sequence is TGTGCCACTTACCTCCGGGGGGGGCCGGGGGAGCTGTTTTTT. It specifies CATYLRGGPGELFF.

The genes are TRBV7-8 and TRBJ2-2; no reliable D call. V was pared by 5 bases and J by 7 bases, with 17 bases between. The CDR3 totals 15 residues. CDR1 is SGHVS and CDR2 is FQNEAQ in the germline V gene. Here the CDR3 reads CASSPGPQGDGELFF. DNA for the CDR3: TGTGCCAGCAGCCCAGGACCTCAAGGAGACGGGGAGCTGTTTTTT.

This sequence joins TRBV18 and TRBJ2-1; TRBD1 matches at 12 bases. CDR1 and CDR2 from the germline V gene are KGHSH and LQKENI. The trim removed 0 bases at V and 8 bases at J, leaving 2 bases unmatched. The CDR3 loop spans 15 amino acids. CDR3 region: CASSPPGTGGDEQFF. The CDR3 nucleotides read TGTGCCAGCTCACCACCGGGGACAGGGGGCGATGAGCAGTTCTTC.

The chain recombines TRBV28 with TRBJ1-6, with 7 bases identical to TRBD1. CDR3 length: 16 residues. J gave up 4 bases and V 4 bases, and 7 bases lay outside the gene matches. From germline, CDR1 is MDHEN and CDR2 SYDVKM. As DNA, the CDR3 is TGTGCCAGCAGTTCCCTACGGACAGGATATAATTCACCCCTCCACTTT. This translates into CASSSLRTGYNSPLHF.

V usage is TRBV5-6 and J usage is TRBJ2-7; TRBD1 agrees at 10 bases. With 4 bases clipped from V and 1 base from J, the junction kept 11 bases outside the gene matches. Germline CDR1 reads SGHDT; CDR2 reads YYEEEE. CDR3 length: 17 amino acids. The CDR3 sequence is CASSLPGQGHASYEQYF. The CDR3 DNA reads TGTGCCAGCAGCCTCCCGGGACAGGGGCATGCATCCTACGAGCAGTACTTC.

This clone appeared a few times. This chain connects TRBV11-3 to TRBJ2-6; tentative D call: TRBD2 (6 bases). The CDR3 covers 14 residues. Germline V gene data show CDR1 as SGHNT and CDR2 as YENEEA. With 7 bases removed from V and 2 bases from J, the gap between germline ends came to 9 bases. The CDR3 DNA is TGTGCCAGCACCGGGGGTGCTGGGGCCAACGTCCTGACTTTC. It codes for CASTGGAGANVLTF. The full variable domain, with the rest looked up from reference TRBV11-3 and TRBJ2-6, is EAGVVQSPRYKIIEKKQPVAFWCNPISGHNTLYWYLQNLGQGPELLIRYENEEAVDDSQLPKDRFSAERLKGVDSTLKIQPAELGDSAVYLCASTGGAGANVLTFGAGSRLTVL.

This sequence joins TRBV4-2 and TRBJ2-5; D is perhaps TRBD2 (6 bases). The germline CDR1 and CDR2 sequences are LGHNA and YNFKEQ. Trimming cost V 5 bases and J 5 bases, with 18 bases left between them. This CDR3 comprises 15 residues. The CDR3 DNA sequence: TGTGCCAGCAGCTACCTCGGGAGAGGGGAGGAGACCCAGTACTTC. Protein: CASSYLGRGEETQYF.

Concerning this clone: At one boundary the junction diverges from the germline segment, which might be a read error. The rearrangement joins TRBV2 to TRBJ2-5; D possibly corresponds to TRBD1 (6 bases). The germline CDR1 and CDR2 sequences are SNHLY and FYNNEI. CDR3 length: 8 residues. The CDR3 sequence: CASSRGDF. The CDR3 nucleotides read TGTGCCAGCAGCAGGGGAGACTTC.

In nucleotides, the CDR3 is TGTGCCAGCAGCGTAGGGGACTACTACAATGAGCAGTTCTTC. It codes for CASSVGDYYNEQFF. The chain joins TRBV9 to TRBJ2-1; 7 nucleotides line up with TRBD2. The CDR3 consists of 14 residues. The junction had 0 bases not matched to a gene; V was cut back by 0 bases and J by 3 bases. Germline lookup yields CDR1 SGDLS and CDR2 YYNGEE.

In this sample, this clone turned up once. The chain carries TRBV28 and TRBJ1-2; 7 bases map to TRBD1. CDR3 length equals 15 residues. Trimming at V came to 2 bases and at J to 4 bases, leaving 7 bases not matched to a gene. In germline, CDR1 is MDHEN, CDR2 SYDVKM. CDR3 residues: CASSLNQQGLYGYTF. CDR3 bases: TGTGCCAGCAGTTTAAATCAACAGGGGCTCTATGGCTACACCTTC.

The chain uses TRBV18 and TRBJ2-5, with 7 nucleotides matching TRBD2. Germline loops: CDR1 KGHSH, CDR2 LQKENI. V shed 8 bases and J 1 base; nucleotides not matched to a gene: 1. CDR3 length: 12 residues. The CDR3 nucleotides are TGTGCCAGCCCGGGGGGCCAAGAGACCCAGTACTTC. Amino acids: CASPGGQETQYF.

This chain links TRBV6-1 with TRBJ2-7; 10 nucleotides align to TRBD1. The V gene end was trimmed by 5 bases and the J gene end by 4 bases; junction bases not matched to a gene: 8. The CDR3 length is 15 residues. The germline CDR1 and CDR2 sequences are MNHNS and SASEGT. CDR3 coding DNA: TGTGCCAGCAGTCGGTGGGGGACAGGGGTTTACGAGCAGTACTTC. This codes for CASSRWGTGVYEQYF.